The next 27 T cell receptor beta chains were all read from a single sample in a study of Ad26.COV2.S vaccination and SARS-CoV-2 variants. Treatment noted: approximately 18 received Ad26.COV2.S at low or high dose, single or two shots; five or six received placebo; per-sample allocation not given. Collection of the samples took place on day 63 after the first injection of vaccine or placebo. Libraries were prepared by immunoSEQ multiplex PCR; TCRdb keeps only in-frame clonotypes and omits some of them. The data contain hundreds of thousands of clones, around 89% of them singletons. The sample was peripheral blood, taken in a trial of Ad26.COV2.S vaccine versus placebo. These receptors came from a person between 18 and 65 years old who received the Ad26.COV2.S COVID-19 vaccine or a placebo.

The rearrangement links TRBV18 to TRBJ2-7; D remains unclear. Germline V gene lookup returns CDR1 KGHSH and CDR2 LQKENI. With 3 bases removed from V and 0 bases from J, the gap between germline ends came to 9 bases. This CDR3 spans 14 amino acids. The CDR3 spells CASSPVRTSYEQYF. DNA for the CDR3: TGTGCCAGCTCACCGGTGCGGACCTCCTACGAGCAGTACTTC.

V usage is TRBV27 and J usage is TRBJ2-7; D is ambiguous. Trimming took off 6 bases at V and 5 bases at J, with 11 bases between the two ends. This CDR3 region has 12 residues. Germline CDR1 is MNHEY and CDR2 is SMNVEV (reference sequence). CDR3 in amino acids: CASRSGFHEQYF. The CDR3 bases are TGTGCCAGCAGATCTGGGTTTCACGAGCAGTACTTC.

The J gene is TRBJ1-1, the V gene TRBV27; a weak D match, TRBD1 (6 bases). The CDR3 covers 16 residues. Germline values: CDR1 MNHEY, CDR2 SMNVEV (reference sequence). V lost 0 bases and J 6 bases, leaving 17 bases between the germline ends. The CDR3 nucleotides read TGTGCCAGCAGTTTATCCCGAGCGGGGGGGGCCGCTGAAGCTTTCTTT. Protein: CASSLSRAGGAAEAFF.

DNA for the CDR3: TGTGCCAGCAGTGATGCAGGACGATATAATTCACCCCTCCACTTT. Its protein product is CASSDAGRYNSPLHF. The gene calls are TRBV27 and TRBJ1-6; D unclear. Per the germline V gene, CDR1 is MNHEY and CDR2 is SMNVEV (reference sequence). Trimming removed 5 bases from V and 4 bases from J, with 12 bases in between. This CDR3 contains 15 residues.

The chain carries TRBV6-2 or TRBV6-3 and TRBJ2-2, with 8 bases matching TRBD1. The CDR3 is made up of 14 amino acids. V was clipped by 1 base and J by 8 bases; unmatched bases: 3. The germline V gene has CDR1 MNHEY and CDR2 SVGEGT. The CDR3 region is CASSYFDRGGELFF. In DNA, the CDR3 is TGTGCCAGCAGTTACTTTGACAGGGGTGGGGAGCTGTTTTTT.

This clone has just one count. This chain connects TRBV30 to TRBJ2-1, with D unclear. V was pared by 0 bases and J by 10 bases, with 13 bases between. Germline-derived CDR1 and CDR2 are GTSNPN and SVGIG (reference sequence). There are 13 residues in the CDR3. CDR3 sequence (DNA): TGTGCCTGGAGTGTAGGTGGTTTGAGGGAGCAGTTCTTC. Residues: CAWSVGGLREQFF. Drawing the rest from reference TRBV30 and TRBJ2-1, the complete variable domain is SQTIHQWPATLVQPVGSPLSLECTVEGTSNPNLYWYRQAAGRGLQLLFYSVGIGQISSEVPQNLSASRPQDRQFILSSKKLLLSDSGFYLCAWSVGGLREQFFGPGTRLTVL.

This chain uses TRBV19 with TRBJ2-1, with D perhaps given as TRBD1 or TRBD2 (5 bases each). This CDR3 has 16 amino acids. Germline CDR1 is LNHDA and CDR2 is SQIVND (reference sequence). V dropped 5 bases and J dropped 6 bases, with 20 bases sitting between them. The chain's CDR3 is CASSYSPGFRGNEQFF. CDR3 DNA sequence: TGTGCCAGTAGTTACTCCCCAGGGTTTCGGGGCAATGAGCAGTTCTTC.

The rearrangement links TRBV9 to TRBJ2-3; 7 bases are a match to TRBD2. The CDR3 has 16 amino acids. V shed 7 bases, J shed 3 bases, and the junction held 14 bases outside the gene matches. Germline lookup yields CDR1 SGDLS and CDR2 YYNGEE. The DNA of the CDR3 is TGTGCCAGCGGGCCAGGGCCCTCCGGGGGGACAGATACGCAGTATTTT. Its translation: CASGPGPSGGTDTQYF.

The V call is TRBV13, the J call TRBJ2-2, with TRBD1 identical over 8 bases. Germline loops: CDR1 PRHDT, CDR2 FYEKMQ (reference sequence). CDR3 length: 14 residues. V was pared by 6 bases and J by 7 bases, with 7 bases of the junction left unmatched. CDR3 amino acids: CASRFGRGLGELFF. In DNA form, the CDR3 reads TGTGCCAGCAGATTTGGCAGGGGGCTCGGGGAGCTGTTTTTT.

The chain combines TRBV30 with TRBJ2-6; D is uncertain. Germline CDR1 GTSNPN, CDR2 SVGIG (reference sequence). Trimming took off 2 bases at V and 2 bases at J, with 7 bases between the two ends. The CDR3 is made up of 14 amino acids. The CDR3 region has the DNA TGTGCCTGGAGTTTGGGCGCTGGGGCCAACGTCCTGACTTTC. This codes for CAWSLGAGANVLTF.

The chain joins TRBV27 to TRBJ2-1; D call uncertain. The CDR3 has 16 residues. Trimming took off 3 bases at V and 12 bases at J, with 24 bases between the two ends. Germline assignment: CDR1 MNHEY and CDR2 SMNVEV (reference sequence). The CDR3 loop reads CASSFSDAARFKGQFF. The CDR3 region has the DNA TGTGCCAGCAGTTTTTCGGATGCCGCCCGATTCAAAGGGCAGTTCTTC.

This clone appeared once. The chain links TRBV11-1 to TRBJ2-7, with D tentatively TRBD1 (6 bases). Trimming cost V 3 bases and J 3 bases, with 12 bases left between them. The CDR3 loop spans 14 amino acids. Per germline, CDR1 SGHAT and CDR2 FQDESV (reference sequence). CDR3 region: CASSFAPGVYEQYF. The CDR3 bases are TGTGCCAGCAGCTTTGCGCCAGGGGTCTACGAGCAGTACTTC. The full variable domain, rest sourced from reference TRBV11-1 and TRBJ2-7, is EAEVAQSPRYKITEKSQAVAFWCDPISGHATLYWYRQILGQGPELLVQFQDESVVDDSQLPKDRFSAERLKGVDSTLKIQPAELGDSAMYLCASSFAPGVYEQYFGPGTRLTVT.

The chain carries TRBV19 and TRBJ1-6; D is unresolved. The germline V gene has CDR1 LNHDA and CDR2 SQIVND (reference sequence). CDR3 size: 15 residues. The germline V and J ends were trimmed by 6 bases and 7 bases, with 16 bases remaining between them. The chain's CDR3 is CASRAASGRNSPLHF. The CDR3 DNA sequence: TGTGCCAGTAGAGCCGCCTCAGGAAGGAATTCACCCCTCCACTTT.

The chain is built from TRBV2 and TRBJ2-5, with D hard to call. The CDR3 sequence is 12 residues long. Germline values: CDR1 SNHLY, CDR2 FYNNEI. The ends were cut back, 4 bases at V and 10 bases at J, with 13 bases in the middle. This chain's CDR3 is CASSGPPPDQYF. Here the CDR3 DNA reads TGTGCCAGCAGTGGACCTCCCCCCGACCAGTACTTC.

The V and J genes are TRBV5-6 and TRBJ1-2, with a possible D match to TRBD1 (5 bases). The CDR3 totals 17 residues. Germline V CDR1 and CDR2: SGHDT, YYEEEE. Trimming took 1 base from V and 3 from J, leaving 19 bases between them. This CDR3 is CASSLYRGSSTDYGYTF. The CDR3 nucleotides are TGTGCCAGCAGCTTGTATAGGGGTTCTTCGACTGACTATGGCTACACCTTC. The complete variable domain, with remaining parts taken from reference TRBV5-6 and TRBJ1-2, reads DAGVTQSPTHLIKTRGQQVTLRCSPKSGHDTVSWYQQALGQGPQFIFQYYEEEERQRGNFPDRFSGHQFPNYSSELNVNALLLGDSALYLCASSLYRGSSTDYGYTFGSGTRLTVV.

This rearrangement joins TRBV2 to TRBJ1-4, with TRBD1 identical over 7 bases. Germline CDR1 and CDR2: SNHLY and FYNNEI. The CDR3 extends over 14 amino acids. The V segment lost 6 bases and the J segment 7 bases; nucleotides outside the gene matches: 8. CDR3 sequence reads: CASRGDRVSEKLFF. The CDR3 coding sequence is TGTGCCAGCAGGGGAGACAGGGTTAGTGAAAAACTGTTTTTT.

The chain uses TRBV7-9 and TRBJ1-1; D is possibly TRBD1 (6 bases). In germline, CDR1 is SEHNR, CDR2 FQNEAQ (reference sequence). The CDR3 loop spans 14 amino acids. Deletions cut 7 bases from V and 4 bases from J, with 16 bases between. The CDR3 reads CASTKQGKLTEAFF. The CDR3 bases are TGTGCCAGCACAAAGCAGGGGAAGCTCACTGAAGCTTTCTTT.

CDR3 sequence: CASRDTSNTGELFF. DNA for the CDR3: TGCGCCAGCCGGGACACTTCGAACACCGGGGAGCTGTTTTTT. This chain uses TRBV5-1 with TRBJ2-2, with a weak D call TRBD1 (6 bases). The V gene's germline CDR1 is SGHRS and CDR2 YFSETQ. This CDR3 contains 14 residues. V was trimmed by 7 bases and J by 0 bases, leaving 10 bases between them.

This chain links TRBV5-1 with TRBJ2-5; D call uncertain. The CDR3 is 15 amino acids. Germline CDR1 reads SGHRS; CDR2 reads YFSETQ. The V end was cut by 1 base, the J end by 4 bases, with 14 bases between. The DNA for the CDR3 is TGCGCCAGCAGCTTGCAACCCGCTACCGGAGAGACCCAGTACTTC. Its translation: CASSLQPATGETQYF.

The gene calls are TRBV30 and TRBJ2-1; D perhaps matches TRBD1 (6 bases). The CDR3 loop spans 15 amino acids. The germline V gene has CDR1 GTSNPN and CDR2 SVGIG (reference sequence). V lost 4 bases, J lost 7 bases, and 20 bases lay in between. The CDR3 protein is CAWTIRDTQRNEQFF. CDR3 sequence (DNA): TGTGCCTGGACCATTCGGGACACCCAAAGGAATGAGCAGTTCTTC.

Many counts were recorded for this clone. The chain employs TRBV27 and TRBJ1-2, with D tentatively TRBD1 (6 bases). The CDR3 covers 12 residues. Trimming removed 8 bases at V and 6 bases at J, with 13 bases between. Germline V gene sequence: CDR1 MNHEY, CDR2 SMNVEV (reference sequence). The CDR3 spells CASGWGTHGYTF. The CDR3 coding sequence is TGTGCCAGCGGGTGGGGGACACATGGCTACACCTTC.

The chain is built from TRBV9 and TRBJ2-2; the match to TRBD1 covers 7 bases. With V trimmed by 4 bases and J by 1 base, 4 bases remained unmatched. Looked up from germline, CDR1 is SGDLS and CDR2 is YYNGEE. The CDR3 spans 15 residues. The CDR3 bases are TGTGCCAGCAGCCAGGGACAGAGGAACACCGGGGAGCTGTTTTTT. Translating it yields CASSQGQRNTGELFF.

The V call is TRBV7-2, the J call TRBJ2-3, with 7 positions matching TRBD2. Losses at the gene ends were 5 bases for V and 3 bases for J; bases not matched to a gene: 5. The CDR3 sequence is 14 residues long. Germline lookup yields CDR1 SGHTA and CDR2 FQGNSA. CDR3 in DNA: TGTGCCAGCAGCGGGCTAGCGGTAACAGATACGCAGTATTTT. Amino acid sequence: CASSGLAVTDTQYF.

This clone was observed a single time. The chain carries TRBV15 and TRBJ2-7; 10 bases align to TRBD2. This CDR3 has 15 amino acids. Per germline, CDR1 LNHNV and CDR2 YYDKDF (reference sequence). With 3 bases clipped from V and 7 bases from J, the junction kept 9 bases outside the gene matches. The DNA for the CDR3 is TGTGCCACCAGCAGCACTCTAGCGGGAGCGGGTGAGCAGTACTTC. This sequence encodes CATSSTLAGAGEQYF. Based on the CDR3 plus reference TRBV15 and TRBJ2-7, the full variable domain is DAMVIQNPRYQVTQFGKPVTLSCSQTLNHNVMYWYQQKSSQAPKLLFHYYDKDFNNEADTPDNFQSRRPNTSFCFLDIRSPGLGDTAMYLCATSSTLAGAGEQYFGPGTRLTVT.

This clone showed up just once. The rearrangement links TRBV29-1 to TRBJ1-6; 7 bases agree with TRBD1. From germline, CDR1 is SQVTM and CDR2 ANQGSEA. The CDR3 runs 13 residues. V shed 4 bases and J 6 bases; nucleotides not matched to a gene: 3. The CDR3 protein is CSVATGFNSPLHF. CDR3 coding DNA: TGCAGCGTTGCGACAGGGTTTAATTCACCCCTCCACTTT.

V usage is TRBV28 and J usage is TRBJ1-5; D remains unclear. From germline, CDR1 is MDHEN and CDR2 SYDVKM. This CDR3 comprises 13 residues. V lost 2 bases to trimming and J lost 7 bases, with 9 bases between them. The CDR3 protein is CASSLRAWQPQHF. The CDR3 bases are TGTGCCAGCAGTTTAAGGGCCTGGCAGCCCCAGCATTTT.

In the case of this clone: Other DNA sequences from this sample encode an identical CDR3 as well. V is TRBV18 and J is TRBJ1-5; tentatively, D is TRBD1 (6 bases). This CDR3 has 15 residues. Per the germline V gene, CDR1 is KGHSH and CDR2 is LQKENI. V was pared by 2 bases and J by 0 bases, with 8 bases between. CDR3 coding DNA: TGTGCCAGCTCACCAGGACAGCTTAGCAATCAGCCCCAGCATTTT. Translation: CASSPGQLSNQPQHF. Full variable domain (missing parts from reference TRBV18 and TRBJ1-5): NAGVMQNPRHLVRRRGQEARLRCSPMKGHSHVYWYRQLPEEGLKFMVYLQKENIIDESGMPKERFSAEFPKEGPSILRIQQVVRGDSAAYFCASSPGQLSNQPQHFGDGTRLSIL.